Listed below are T cell receptor beta chains from one sample, sequenced in a study of blood T cell repertoires in COVID-19. Only in-frame clones appear in the TCRdb table, and some are missing; sequencing was by immunoSEQ multiplex PCR. Of approximately 270,000 clones listed, approximately 85% are singletons. The sequencing sample was made of peripheral blood. The receptor source for this set is a woman between 70 and 85 years old with acute or convalescent COVID-19. Both conserved end residues are part of each CDR3. D genes are given only for firm matches. Not every row has a clone size; where given, it reads once, few, many or a size class.

J: TRBJ1-4
size: NA
V: TRBV5-6
D: NA
DNA: TGTGCCAGCAGCTCCCGGGGAGCTAATGAAAAACTGTTTTTT
CDR3: CASSSRGANEKLFF

J: TRBJ2-2
size: NA
V: TRBV5-5
D: NA
DNA: TGTGCCAGCAGCTTGGGTTTGCCAGACTCTAACACCGGGGAGCTGTTTTTT
CDR3: CASSLGLPDSNTGELFF

J: TRBJ2-2
size: NA
V: TRBV5-6
D: NA
DNA: TGTGCCAGCAGCCGCGCCTTCGATGACACCGGGGAGCTGTTTTTT
CDR3: CASSRAFDDTGELFF

J: TRBJ2-3
size: NA
V: TRBV5-1
D: NA
DNA: TGCGCCAGCAGCTTAGGGGGTAGCACAGATACGCAGTATTTT
CDR3: CASSLGGSTDTQYF

J: TRBJ1-2
size: NA
V: TRBV4-2
D: TRBD1
DNA: TGTGCCAGCAGCCCCCGGGACAGGGAGGCCTATGGCTACACCTTC
CDR3: CASSPRDREAYGYTF

J: TRBJ1-1
size: NA
V: TRBV9
D: TRBD1
DNA: TGTGCCAGCAGCATCAGGACAGGCATGAACACTGAAGCTTTCTTT
CDR3: CASSIRTGMNTEAFF

J: TRBJ2-5
size: NA
V: TRBV7-8
D: TRBD2
DNA: TGTGCCAGCAGCCGACTAGCGGGGGGAGAGACCCAGTACTTC
CDR3: CASSRLAGGETQYF

J: TRBJ2-5
size: NA
V: TRBV7-9
D: TRBD2
DNA: TGTGCCAGCAGCCCTGGGACTTTGGGGGGGGAGACCCAGTACTTC
CDR3: CASSPGTLGGETQYF

J: TRBJ1-1
size: NA
V: TRBV5-5
D: NA
DNA: TGTGCCAGCAGCTCGGTATACGGGGGGGCTGAAGCTTTCTTT
CDR3: CASSSVYGGAEAFF

J: TRBJ1-6
size: NA
V: TRBV6-1
D: NA
DNA: TGTGCCAGCAGTTCAACAGGAGAAGATAATTCACCCCTCCACTTT
CDR3: CASSSTGEDNSPLHF

J: TRBJ2-1
size: NA
V: TRBV3-1/TRBV3-2
D: TRBD2
DNA: TGTGCCAGCAGCCACAACTTTAGCGGGGGGGGATTCAATGAGCAGTTCTTC
CDR3: CASSHNFSGGGFNEQFF

J: TRBJ2-2
size: NA
V: TRBV6-1
D: TRBD2
DNA: TGTGCCAGCAGTGGAGTACTAGCGGGGGGCACCGGGGAGCTGTTTTTT
CDR3: CASSGVLAGGTGELFF

J: TRBJ2-3
size: few
V: TRBV18
D: TRBD1
DNA: TGTGCCAGCTCACCACCGACGGACAGGGGTCATACGCAGTATTTT
CDR3: CASSPPTDRGHTQYF

J: TRBJ1-4
size: NA
V: TRBV20-1
D: NA
DNA: TGCAGTGCCCCGAGGGAAAAACTGTTTTTT
CDR3: CSAPREKLFF

J: TRBJ1-2
size: NA
V: TRBV5-4
D: NA
DNA: TGTGCCAGCTCGGACAGAGCCTATGGCTACACCTTC
CDR3: CASSDRAYGYTF

J: TRBJ2-5
size: NA
V: TRBV4-1
D: NA
DNA: TGCGCCAGCAGCTGGACCGGGACTGCACAAGAGACCCAGTACTTC
CDR3: CASSWTGTAQETQYF

J: TRBJ1-2
size: NA
V: TRBV4-1
D: NA
DNA: TGCGCCAGCAGCCCGCGAGGCTTAGGCGGTGGCTACACCTTC
CDR3: CASSPRGLGGGYTF

J: TRBJ2-3
size: NA
V: TRBV18
D: NA
DNA: TGTGCCAGCTCACCATTAGAGGGTCCAGATACGCAGTATTTT
CDR3: CASSPLEGPDTQYF

J: TRBJ2-5
size: NA
V: TRBV5-4
D: TRBD2
DNA: TGTGCCAGCAGCGGGTTTCAGCGGGGGAACCAAGAGACCCAGTACTTC
CDR3: CASSGFQRGNQETQYF

J: TRBJ1-1
size: NA
V: TRBV14
D: TRBD1
DNA: TGTGCCAGCAGGAAATACAGGGGAACTGAAGCTTTCTTT
CDR3: CASRKYRGTEAFF

J: TRBJ1-6
size: NA
V: TRBV9
D: NA
DNA: TGTGCCAGCAGCGAGGGGGTTACCTATAATTCACCCCTCCACTTT
CDR3: CASSEGVTYNSPLHF

J: TRBJ1-5
size: few
V: TRBV2
D: NA
DNA: TGTGCCAGCAGTACGACAGGTTTAAATCAGCCCCAGCATTTT
CDR3: CASSTTGLNQPQHF

J: TRBJ1-5
size: NA
V: TRBV6-1
D: TRBD1
DNA: TGTGCCAGCAGTGAAGCGCCTAACTACCGGGACAGGGAGGGTCAGCCCCAGCATTTT
CDR3: CASSEAPNYRDREGQPQHF

J: TRBJ2-7
size: few
V: TRBV2
D: TRBD1
DNA: TGTGCCAGCAGTCGAACGTTTTCCGGGACAGTCTACGAGCAGTACTTC
CDR3: CASSRTFSGTVYEQYF

J: TRBJ1-3
size: few
V: TRBV10-1
D: NA
DNA: TGCGCCAGCAGTGAGTCGACGGGGGGAAACACCATATATTTT
CDR3: CASSESTGGNTIYF

J: TRBJ2-3
size: NA
V: TRBV5-4
D: NA
DNA: TGTGCCAGCAGCCCCTACGCAACAGATACGCAGTATTTT
CDR3: CASSPYATDTQYF

J: TRBJ2-5
size: NA
V: TRBV5-1
D: NA
DNA: TGCGCCAGCAGCTCCAGGGGATTCGATGAGACCCAGTACTTC
CDR3: CASSSRGFDETQYF

J: TRBJ2-3
size: NA
V: TRBV7-2
D: TRBD2
DNA: TGTGCCAGCAGCCGTGGGGGCGGGGGGAGCACAGATACGCAGTATTTT
CDR3: CASSRGGGGSTDTQYF

J: TRBJ2-3
size: NA
V: TRBV7-3
D: TRBD2
DNA: TGTGCCAGCAGCCCTGGCAGCGGGGGGGTCACAGATACGCAGTATTTT
CDR3: CASSPGSGGVTDTQYF

J: TRBJ2-1
size: NA
V: TRBV6-5
D: NA
DNA: TGTGCCAGCAGCAAATCATCTAGGATCGATGAGCAGTTCTTC
CDR3: CASSKSSRIDEQFF

J: TRBJ1-1
size: NA
V: TRBV24-1
D: TRBD1
DNA: TGTGCCACCAGTGACACAGGACAGGGGCCGCAAGGAGCTTTCTTT
CDR3: CATSDTGQGPQGAFF

J: TRBJ1-2
size: NA
V: TRBV19
D: NA
DNA: TGTGCCAGTCGAAGACAGGAATGGTATGGCTACACCTTC
CDR3: CASRRQEWYGYTF

J: TRBJ1-1
size: NA
V: TRBV7-9
D: NA
DNA: TGTGCCAGCAGCTTTGTCGGAAGAGGGACTGAAGCTTTCTTT
CDR3: CASSFVGRGTEAFF

J: TRBJ1-2
size: NA
V: TRBV6-1
D: NA
DNA: TGTGCCAGCAGTGAAGGGGGGCTCGACTATGGCTACACCTTC
CDR3: CASSEGGLDYGYTF

J: TRBJ1-6
size: NA
V: TRBV11-2
D: NA
DNA: TGTGCCAGCAGCTTGGCCCGGAGCTCACCCCTCCACTTT
CDR3: CASSLARSSPLHF

J: TRBJ2-5
size: NA
V: TRBV6-6
D: NA
DNA: TGTGCCAGCAGTCCTAAACAACCCGGGACTTCTCAAGAGACCCAGTACTTC
CDR3: CASSPKQPGTSQETQYF

J: TRBJ2-3
size: NA
V: TRBV7-2
D: TRBD2
DNA: TGTGCCAGCAGCTTGGGGGGGTTAACAGATACGCAGTATTTT
CDR3: CASSLGGLTDTQYF

J: TRBJ2-3
size: NA
V: TRBV11-2
D: TRBD2
DNA: TGTGCCAGCAGCTCCACTAGCGCGGGTGATACGCAGTATTTT
CDR3: CASSSTSAGDTQYF

J: TRBJ2-7
size: NA
V: TRBV4-1
D: NA
DNA: TGCGCCAGCAGCCTATCCCCAGGTGGCTACGAGCAGTACTTC
CDR3: CASSLSPGGYEQYF

J: TRBJ2-1
size: NA
V: TRBV7-9
D: NA
DNA: TGTGCCAGCAGCTTCCACGGACTGGCCAATGAGCAGTTCTTC
CDR3: CASSFHGLANEQFF

J: TRBJ1-1
size: NA
V: TRBV29-1
D: NA
DNA: TGCAGCGTTGAGGGGCGAAGGGACACTGAAGCTTTCTTT
CDR3: CSVEGRRDTEAFF

J: TRBJ2-1
size: NA
V: TRBV2
D: TRBD1
DNA: TGTGCCAGCAGTGAACGCAGGGGGAGACCGTTCTTC
CDR3: CASSERRGRPFF

J: TRBJ1-1
size: NA
V: TRBV9
D: TRBD1
DNA: TGTGCCAGCAGCCCCCTAGGACAGGGAGATACTGAAGCTTTCTTT
CDR3: CASSPLGQGDTEAFF

J: TRBJ1-1
size: NA
V: TRBV7-9
D: TRBD1
DNA: TGTGCCAGCAGCTTACGGGACAGCGAAGCTTTCTTT
CDR3: CASSLRDSEAFF

J: TRBJ1-4
size: NA
V: TRBV12-5
D: NA
DNA: TGTGCTAGTCAATCCCCGGGGTCTGAAAAACTGTTTTTT
CDR3: CASQSPGSEKLFF

J: TRBJ1-2
size: NA
V: TRBV5-1
D: NA
DNA: TGCGCCAGCAGCTTGAGGGACTCAAGATATGGCTACACCTTC
CDR3: CASSLRDSRYGYTF

J: TRBJ1-3
size: NA
V: TRBV19
D: NA
DNA: TGTGCCAGTAGTATCGGAGAAGGAATGGGCACCATATATTTT
CDR3: CASSIGEGMGTIYF

J: TRBJ1-5
size: NA
V: TRBV6-5
D: TRBD1
DNA: TGTGCCAGCAGTCCCGACAGGGCCGGTCAGCCCCAGCATTTT
CDR3: CASSPDRAGQPQHF

J: TRBJ1-2
size: once
V: TRBV6-5
D: TRBD1
DNA: TGTGCCAGCAGGGCAGACAGGGCTGATGGCTACACCTTC
CDR3: CASRADRADGYTF

J: TRBJ2-5
size: NA
V: TRBV29-1
D: NA
DNA: TGCAGCGTGAAGCTCGACAGGGAGACCCAGTACTTC
CDR3: CSVKLDRETQYF

J: TRBJ2-6
size: NA
V: TRBV18
D: NA
DNA: TGTGCCAGCTCACCAGCGACCGGACTCTCTGGGGCCAACGTCCTGACTTTC
CDR3: CASSPATGLSGANVLTF